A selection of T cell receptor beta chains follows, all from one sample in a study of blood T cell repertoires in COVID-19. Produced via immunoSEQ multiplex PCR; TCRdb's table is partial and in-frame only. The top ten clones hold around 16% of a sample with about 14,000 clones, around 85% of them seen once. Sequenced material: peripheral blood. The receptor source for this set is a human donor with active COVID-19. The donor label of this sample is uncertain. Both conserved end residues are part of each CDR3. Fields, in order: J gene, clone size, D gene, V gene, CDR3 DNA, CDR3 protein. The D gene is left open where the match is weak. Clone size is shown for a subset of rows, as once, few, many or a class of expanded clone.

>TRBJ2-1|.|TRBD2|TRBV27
TGTGCCAGCAGTTTATTCGCGGCGGGAGGAGTCCTGCATGAGCAGTTCTTC
CASSLFAAGGVLHEQFF
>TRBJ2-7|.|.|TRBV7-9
TGTGCCAGCAGCTTAACGCGGTACGAGCAGTACTTC
CASSLTRYEQYF
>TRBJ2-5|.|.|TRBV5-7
TGTGCCAGCAGCTCTACTAGGTCGCGGCAAGAGACCCAGTACTTC
CASSSTRSRQETQYF
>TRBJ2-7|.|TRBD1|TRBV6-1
TGTGCCAGCAGTGAAAAGGGGGCGCATCCCTACGAGCAGTACTTC
CASSEKGAHPYEQYF
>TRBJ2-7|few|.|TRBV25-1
TGTGCCAGCAGGGACAGACTGAAGCCCTACGAGCAGTACTTC
CASRDRLKPYEQYF
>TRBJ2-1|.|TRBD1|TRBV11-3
TGTGCCAGCAGCACCCAGGACAGGGGTGGCAATGAGCAGTTCTTC
CASSTQDRGGNEQFF
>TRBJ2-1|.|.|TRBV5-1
TGCGCCAGCAGCCGCGCCGACGTGCGGGAGCAGTTCTTC
CASSRADVREQFF
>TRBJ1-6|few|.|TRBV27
TGTGCCAGCAGTGGGGGCCGGGCCCTCCACTTT
CASSGGRALHF
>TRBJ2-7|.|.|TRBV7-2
TGTGCCAGCAGCCAACGAGCCGGGGCGGCAGGGGCCTCCTACGAGCAGTACTTC
CASSQRAGAAGASYEQYF
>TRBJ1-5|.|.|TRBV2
TGTGCCAACGAGCGGGAGGAAGATCAGCCCCAGCATTTT
CANEREEDQPQHF
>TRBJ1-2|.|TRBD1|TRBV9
TGTGCCAGCAGCGTCGGGACAGTCCAAGGCTACACCTTC
CASSVGTVQGYTF
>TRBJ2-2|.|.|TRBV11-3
TGTGCCAGCAGCTCTAGCTCCGGCACCCTTAACACCGGGGAGCTGTTTTTT
CASSSSSGTLNTGELFF
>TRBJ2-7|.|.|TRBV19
TGTGCCAGTACCCATACTCTAGGTCACTACGAGCAGTACTTC
CASTHTLGHYEQYF
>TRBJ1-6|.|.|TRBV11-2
TGTGCCAGCACTACACCGACGGTGAGGGGGTCACCCCTCCACTTT
CASTTPTVRGSPLHF
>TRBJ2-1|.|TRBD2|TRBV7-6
TGTGCCAGCAGCTTCCCGGTAGAGGCTAGCGGGAAGGGGTCGCGCTACAATGAGCAGTTCTTC
CASSFPVEASGKGSRYNEQFF
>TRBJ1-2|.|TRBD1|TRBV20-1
TGCAGTACACAGGGGACCTATGGCTACACCTTC
CSTQGTYGYTF
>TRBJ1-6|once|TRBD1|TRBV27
TGTGCCAGCAGTTTAACGGGACAGGGTAATTCACCCCTCCACTTT
CASSLTGQGNSPLHF
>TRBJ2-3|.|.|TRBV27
TGTGCCAGCAGTTTACGGCTAGCTCCTGACACGCAGTATTTT
CASSLRLAPDTQYF
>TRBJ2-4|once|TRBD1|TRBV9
TGTGCCAGCAGCGTACCGACAGGGGGCGTAGGACGGCAACCAAACATTCAGTACTTC
CASSVPTGGVGRQPNIQYF
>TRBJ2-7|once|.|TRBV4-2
TGTGCCAGCAGCCAAGACCCCAATTACGAGCAGTACTTC
CASSQDPNYEQYF
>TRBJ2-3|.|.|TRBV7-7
TGTGCTAGCAGCTACAGGGCGGCGGATACGCAGTATTTT
CASSYRAADTQYF
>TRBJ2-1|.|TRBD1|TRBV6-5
TGTGCCAGCAGTCCAGACAGGGTTGCAAGCAATGAGCAGTTCTTC
CASSPDRVASNEQFF
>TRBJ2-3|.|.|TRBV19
TGTGCCAGTAGTACGGGTAAAGACACAGATACGCAGTATTTT
CASSTGKDTDTQYF
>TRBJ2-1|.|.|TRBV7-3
TGTGCCAGCAGCTTAGAACCTTTAGCGGCTCTATCCTACAATGAGCAGTTCTTC
CASSLEPLAALSYNEQFF
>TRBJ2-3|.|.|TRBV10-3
TGTGCCATCAGTGAGTTCCCGCGGAGCACAGATACGCAGTATTTT
CAISEFPRSTDTQYF
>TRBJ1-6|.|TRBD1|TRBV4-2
TGTGCCAGCAGCCAAAGGGACAGGGGGTTTTCACCCCTCCACTTT
CASSQRDRGFSPLHF
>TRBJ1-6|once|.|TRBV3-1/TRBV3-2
TGTGCCAGCAGCACCGGGAGACAAGTCTCCTATAATTCACCCCTCCACTTT
CASSTGRQVSYNSPLHF
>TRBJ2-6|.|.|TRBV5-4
TGTGCCAGCAGCGCAAGGCGGGGCTCTGGGGCCAACGTCCTGACTTTC
CASSARRGSGANVLTF
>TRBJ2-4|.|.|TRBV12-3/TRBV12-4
TGTGCCAGCAGTTTTTCTGGAGGGAACATTCAGTACTTC
CASSFSGGNIQYF
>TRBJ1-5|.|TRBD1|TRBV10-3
TGTGCCATCAGTGAGGGACAGGGGAATCAGCCCCAGCATTTT
CAISEGQGNQPQHF
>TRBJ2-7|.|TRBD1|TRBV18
TGTGCCAGCTCACCTAGCCGTAACAACAGGGGCGAGCAGTACTTC
CASSPSRNNRGEQYF
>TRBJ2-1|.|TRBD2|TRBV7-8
TGTGCCAGCAGCTTCCGCGGGAGGGGGATCAATGAGCAGTTCTTC
CASSFRGRGINEQFF
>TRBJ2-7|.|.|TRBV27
TGTGCCAGCAGCTCTACTCCGCGGGACGAGCAGTACTTC
CASSSTPRDEQYF
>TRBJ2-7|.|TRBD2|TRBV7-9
TGTGCCAGCAGCTTTAGCGGGTCGTCCTACGAGCAGTACTTC
CASSFSGSSYEQYF
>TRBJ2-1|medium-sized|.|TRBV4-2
TGTGCCAGCAGCCAAGGTTGGAATTCGGGGAATGAGCAGTTCTTC
CASSQGWNSGNEQFF
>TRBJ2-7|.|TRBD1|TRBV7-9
TGTGCCAGCAGCCCGACAGGGGGCCTAGGCGAGCAGTACTTC
CASSPTGGLGEQYF
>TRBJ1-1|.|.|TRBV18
TGTGCCAGCTCACCCGTAGGACTATCCCTGAACACTGAAGCTTTCTTT
CASSPVGLSLNTEAFF
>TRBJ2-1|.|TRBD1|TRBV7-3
TGTGCCAGCAGCCTCGGGACAGTCGGTGGGTCAGACGAGCAGTTCTTC
CASSLGTVGGSDEQFF